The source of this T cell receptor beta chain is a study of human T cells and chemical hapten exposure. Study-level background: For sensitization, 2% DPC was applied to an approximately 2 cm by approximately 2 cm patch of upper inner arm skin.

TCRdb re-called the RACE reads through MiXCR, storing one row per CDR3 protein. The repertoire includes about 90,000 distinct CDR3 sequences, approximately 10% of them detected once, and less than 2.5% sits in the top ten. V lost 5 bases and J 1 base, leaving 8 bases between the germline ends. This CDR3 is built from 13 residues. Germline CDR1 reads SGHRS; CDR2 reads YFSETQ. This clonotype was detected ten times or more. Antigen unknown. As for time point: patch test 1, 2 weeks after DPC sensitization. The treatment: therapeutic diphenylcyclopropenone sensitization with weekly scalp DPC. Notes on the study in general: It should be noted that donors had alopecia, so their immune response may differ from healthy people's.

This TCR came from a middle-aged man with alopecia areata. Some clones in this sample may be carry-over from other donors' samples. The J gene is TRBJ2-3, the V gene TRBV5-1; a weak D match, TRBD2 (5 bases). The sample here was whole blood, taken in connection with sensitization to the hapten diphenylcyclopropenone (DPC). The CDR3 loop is CASRLDGTDTQYF. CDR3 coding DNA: TGCGCCAGCAGACTAGACGGCACAGATACGCAGTATTTT.